These T cell receptor beta chains were read from a single sample in a study of T cell repertoires in cytomegalovirus infection. TCRdb fed the reads into MiXCR, producing one record per CDR3 protein. The data hold 80,000 or so distinct CDR3 sequences, with 20% to 30% observed a single time. What these receptors recognize is not known. The specimen was CD8+ T cells from cultured PBMCs, collected from culture after CMV antigen stimulation. The receptors were sampled from a human donor in good health (CMV status not recorded). Some clones in this sample may be carry-over from other donors' samples. Both conserved end residues are part of each CDR3.

CDR3aa	v_gene	j_gene
CASSVAGQDHTDTQYF	TRBV9	TRBJ2-3
CASSYANTEAFF	TRBV6-6	TRBJ1-1
CASSRDIQTGELFF	TRBV7-9	TRBJ2-2
CASSSADRGTEAFF	TRBV11-2	TRBJ1-1
CASRRAGVDGTDTQYF	TRBV6-1	TRBJ2-3
CASSYSANRLVSYGYTF	TRBV6-5	TRBJ1-2
CASSLSRLAGGIIHF	TRBV12-3/TRBV12-4	TRBJ2-5
CASSRGQGRDEQFF	TRBV7-3	TRBJ2-1
CASSPGTGWNTEAFF	TRBV28	TRBJ1-1
CASSAGTPRFYEQYF	TRBV7-8	TRBJ2-7